The entry below gives a single T cell receptor (beta chain) sequence along with its context. The data originate from a study of technical replicates of blood from several donors. TCRdb's copy holds only in-frame clones and misses some; the assay was immunoSEQ multiplex PCR. The table lists over 25,000 clones, about 92% of them singletons. The CDR3 runs to 14 residues. V was clipped by 5 bases and J by 10 bases, with 19 bases between them. Germline assignment: CDR1 SGHTS and CDR2 YDEGEE. Sequenced sample: PBMCs. The clonotype was recovered from a human donor in good health. Some clones in this sample may be carry-over from other donors' samples. This sequence joins TRBV5-8 and TRBJ2-1, with D maybe TRBD1 (6 bases). The CDR3 region is CASSLPRGVGEQFF. CDR3 nucleotide sequence: TGTGCCAGCAGTCTACCCAGGGGTGTGGGAGAGCAGTTCTTC. Full variable domain (remainder filled in from reference TRBV5-8 and TRBJ2-1): EAGVTQSPTHLIKTRGQQATLRCSPISGHTSVYWYQQALGLGLQFLLWYDEGEERNRGNFPPRFSGRQFPNYSSELNVNALELEDSALYLCASSLPRGVGEQFFGPGTRLTVL.